This T cell receptor beta chain emerged from a study of blood T cell repertoires in COVID-19. Overall study: Sample material is recorded as cDNA or gDNA derived from T cells, B-cell-depleted T cells, or PBMCs.

The V gene's germline CDR1 is SGHAT and CDR2 FQNNGV. The CDR3 is made up of 16 amino acids. V shed 5 bases, J shed 0 bases, and the junction held 7 bases outside the gene matches. Sequencing was performed with immunoSEQ multiplex PCR; in TCRdb, only in-frame clones are kept and a portion is missing. The data show about 180,000 clones, with 70% to 90% seen just once and roughly 20% held by the top ten. V gene TRBV11-2 combines with J gene TRBJ1-3; 7 nucleotides match TRBD1. The origin of this receptor is an older man with active or convalescent COVID-19. The sequenced sample consisted of peripheral blood. This CDR3 reads CASSPWDSLSGNTIYF. CDR3 in DNA: TGTGCCAGCAGCCCCTGGGACAGCCTCTCTGGAAACACCATATATTTT.